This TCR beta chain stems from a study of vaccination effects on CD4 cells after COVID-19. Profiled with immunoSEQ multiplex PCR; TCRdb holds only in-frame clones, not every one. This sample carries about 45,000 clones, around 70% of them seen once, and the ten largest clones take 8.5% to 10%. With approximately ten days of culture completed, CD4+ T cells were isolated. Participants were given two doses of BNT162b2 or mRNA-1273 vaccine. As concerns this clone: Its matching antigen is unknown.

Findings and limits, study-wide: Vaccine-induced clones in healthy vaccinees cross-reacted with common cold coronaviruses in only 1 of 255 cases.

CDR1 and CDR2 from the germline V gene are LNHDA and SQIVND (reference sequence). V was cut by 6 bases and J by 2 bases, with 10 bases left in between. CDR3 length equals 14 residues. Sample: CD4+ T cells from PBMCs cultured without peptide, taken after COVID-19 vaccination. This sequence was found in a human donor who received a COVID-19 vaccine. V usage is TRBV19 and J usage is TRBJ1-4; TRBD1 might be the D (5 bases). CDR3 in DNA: TGTGCCAGTAGCAAAGGGGTGACTAATGAAAAACTGTTTTTT. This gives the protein CASSKGVTNEKLFF.